A selection of T cell receptor beta chains follows, all from one sample in a study of T cell clonotyping in hematopoietic cell transplantation. The data were produced by immunoSEQ multiplex PCR, yet TCRdb's version contains in-frame clones alone and is incomplete. The sample records roughly 24,000 clones, 75% to 85% being singletons. This material consisted of peripheral blood mononuclear cells, taken before stem cell transplant. These receptors were collected from a woman in her sixties with acute myeloid leukemia. Some clones in this sample may be carry-over from other donors' samples. Each CDR3 is given with its conserved first and last residue. Fields, in order: J gene, V gene, clone size, CDR3 length, D gene, CDR3 DNA, CDR3 protein. A D gene is named only where the DNA matches it firmly. A row's size may be missing; if present it is once, few, many or a size class.

TRBJ1-3,TRBV11-1,NA,15,TRBD1,TGTGCCAGCAGCTACGGACAGGGCTCGGGAAACACCATATATTTT,CASSYGQGSGNTIYF
TRBJ1-2,TRBV15,NA,16,TRBD1,TGTGCCACCAGCAGAGATCATTGGGACAGGAGCTATGGCTACACCTTC,CATSRDHWDRSYGYTF
TRBJ2-2,TRBV2,NA,15,NA,TGTGCCAGCAAACCCGGGATTTCGGACACCGGGGAGCTGTTTTTT,CASKPGISDTGELFF
TRBJ2-7,TRBV29-1,NA,14,NA,TGCAGCGTTAGTTTTTTGGTGGGAGCTTCCGAGCAGTACTTC,CSVSFLVGASEQYF
TRBJ1-3,TRBV28,NA,16,TRBD1,TGTGCCAGCAGTTCGTCGACAGGGTTCTCTGGAAACACCATATATTTT,CASSSSTGFSGNTIYF
TRBJ1-1,TRBV4-3,NA,14,NA,TGCGCCAGCAGCCAAGATCGTTTAAACACTGAAGCTTTCTTT,CASSQDRLNTEAFF
TRBJ2-7,TRBV5-4,NA,14,TRBD1,TGTGCCAGCAGCAGGCGGGACAGGGTCAACGAGCAGTACTTC,CASSRRDRVNEQYF
TRBJ1-5,TRBV19,NA,15,NA,TGTGCCAGTAGTATCCCCGCTATTAACCATCAGCCCCAGCATTTT,CASSIPAINHQPQHF
TRBJ2-7,TRBV6-5,NA,13,NA,TGTGCCAGCAGTCACCGGGACACCTACGAGCAGTACTTC,CASSHRDTYEQYF
TRBJ1-2,TRBV27,medium-sized,13,NA,TGTGCCAGCAGTGCGGGGGGTAGCTATGGCTACACCTTC,CASSAGGSYGYTF
TRBJ1-3,TRBV7-3,NA,15,NA,TGTGCCAGCAGCCCACAGGGAGGGTCCGGAAACACCATATATTTT,CASSPQGGSGNTIYF
TRBJ1-1,TRBV6-6,NA,15,NA,TGTGCCAGCAGTTACTCCCAGACAAGGAACACTGAAGCTTTCTTT,CASSYSQTRNTEAFF
TRBJ1-5,TRBV7-2,NA,16,TRBD1,TGTGCCAGCAGCTTAGTAAGGGGGCGTGGCAATCAGCCCCAGCATTTT,CASSLVRGRGNQPQHF
TRBJ2-2,TRBV12-5,NA,16,NA,TGTGCTAGTGGTTTGGTACTAACGGTGAACACCGGGGAGCTGTTTTTT,CASGLVLTVNTGELFF
TRBJ1-2,TRBV7-2,NA,16,TRBD1,TGTGCCAGCAGCTTAGTAGGGACAGGGGTTGGCTATGGCTACACCTTC,CASSLVGTGVGYGYTF